Ten or more counts support the clone carrying this T cell receptor (beta chain). The antigen is undetermined. This specimen belongs to a study of CD8 T cells in ankylosing spondylitis. Notes on the study in general: Clones linked to disease were reported to show significant enrichment in matched ankylosing spondylitis synovial fluid. A TCR beta motif of under ten highly homologous variants seemed to mark ankylosing spondylitis blood.

The junction had 2 bases not matched to a gene; V was cut back by 4 bases and J by 0 bases. Germline-derived CDR1 and CDR2 are SEHNR and FQNEAQ (reference sequence). The CDR3 runs 14 residues. Quantitative 5'-RACE with molecular barcodes produced the TCR beta libraries. TCRdb reprocessed the 5' RACE reads with MiXCR, giving one entry per CDR3 protein. The data contain around 430,000 distinct CDR3 sequences, roughly 17% of them seen just once; the ten biggest clones take up approximately 0.93%. The J gene is TRBJ1-1, the V gene TRBV7-9; 7 bases line up with TRBD1. This TCR was sampled from a male donor with ankylosing spondylitis. The specimen sequenced was blood, either unsorted or a sorted T cell fraction (not recorded which). The CDR3 protein is CASSSGQLNTEAFF. The CDR3 bases are TGTGCCAGCAGCTCGGGACAGTTGAACACTGAAGCTTTCTTT. Filled out from reference TRBV7-9 and TRBJ1-1, the complete variable domain reads DTGVSQNPRHKITKRGQNVTFRCDPISEHNRLYWYRQTLGQGPEFLTYFQNEAQLEKSRLLSDRFSAERPKGSFSTLEIQRTEQGDSAMYLCASSSGQLNTEAFFGQGTRLTVV.